This TCR beta chain was identified in a study of shared clonotypes between healthy human individuals. As for this clone: The antigen is not known.

Produced via immunoSEQ multiplex PCR; TCRdb's table is partial and in-frame only. The repertoire includes around 180,000 clones, 80% to 95% of them detected once, and more than 0.06% sits in the top ten. General study findings and limits: Memory subsets generally showed smaller estimated richness than naive subsets did.

CDR3 size: 13 residues. Germline CDR1 MNHEY, CDR2 SMNVEV (reference sequence). The junction had 4 bases not matched to a gene; V was cut back by 6 bases and J by 2 bases. CD4+ cells yielded CD45RA+ naive and CD45RA-negative memory subsets. The sequencing sample was made of naive CD4+ T cells sorted from blood. The subset was: CD45RA+ positively selected. This sequence was found in a woman in her 30s in good health. The rearrangement uses TRBV27 and TRBJ2-7; 7 positions match TRBD1. The CDR3 loop reads CASSVQGAYEQYF. The CDR3, as DNA: TGTGCCAGCAGCGTCCAGGGGGCCTACGAGCAGTACTTC.